This is a list of T cell receptor beta chains from one sample in a study of cytomegalovirus exposure and HLA in healthy donors. Clones were sequenced by immunoSEQ multiplex PCR, and TCRdb holds only the in-frame ones, with some missing. The sample holds roughly 290,000 clones, over 85% seen once. The sample consisted of PBMCs. The source of these receptors is a woman under 30 in good health and CMV-seronegative. The CDR3 runs from the conserved cysteine through the conserved F or W. The D gene is left open where the match is weak. Some rows mark clone size as missing; the rest say once, few, many or name a class of expanded clone.

TRBV9	TRBJ2-7	TRBD2	.	TGTGCCAGCAGCGCGACTAGCGGGGCAACCTACGAGCAGTACTTC	CASSATSGATYEQYF
TRBV19	TRBJ2-7	TRBD1	.	TGTGCCGAAACCCTCTCGCAGGGGGCGTCCTCCTACGAGCAGTACTTC	CAETLSQGASSYEQYF
TRBV6-1	TRBJ2-1	.	.	TGTGCCAGCAGCATATCCAGTGCGTTTCGGGATGAGCAGTTCTTC	CASSISSAFRDEQFF
TRBV28	TRBJ1-2	.	.	TGTGCCAGCAGTTTGGCCTGGCAGAACTATGGCTACACCTTC	CASSLAWQNYGYTF
TRBV28	TRBJ1-5	.	.	TGTGCCAGCAGTTTACCCCGATCAGGGCTTGGCAATCAGCCCCAGCATTTT	CASSLPRSGLGNQPQHF
TRBV18	TRBJ1-1	TRBD1	.	TGTGCCAGCTCATGGGACAGGGGGAACACTGAAGCTTTCTTT	CASSWDRGNTEAFF
TRBV7-6	TRBJ1-1	TRBD1	once	TGTGCCACCGGACAGGGGATGAACACTGAAGCTTTCTTT	CATGQGMNTEAFF
TRBV2	TRBJ2-2	.	.	TGTGCCAGCAGTACGGGTCCAGGGGCTGCAGGCGGGGAGCTGTTTTTT	CASSTGPGAAGGELFF
TRBV11-2	TRBJ2-1	TRBD2	once	TGTGCCAGCAGACCGAGCGGGACCTACAATGAGCAGTTCTTC	CASRPSGTYNEQFF
TRBV11-1	TRBJ2-2	.	.	TGTGCCAGCACGGGTGGGGCCACCGGGGAGCTGTTTTTT	CASTGGATGELFF
TRBV2	TRBJ2-3	TRBD1	.	TGTGCCAGCAGCGAGGACAGGTCCCGCACAGATACGCAGTATTTT	CASSEDRSRTDTQYF
TRBV5-5	TRBJ2-7	TRBD1	.	TGTGCCAGCAGCCCGGACAGGGATCCCTACGAGCAGTACTTC	CASSPDRDPYEQYF
TRBV6-4	TRBJ1-6	.	.	TGTGCCAGCAGTGTCGCCTCGGGGGGAAATTCACCCCTCCACTTT	CASSVASGGNSPLHF
TRBV7-9	TRBJ1-2	TRBD1	.	TGTGCCAGCAGCTCGGGACAGGATGGCTACACCTTC	CASSSGQDGYTF
TRBV6-5	TRBJ1-6	TRBD1	once	TGTGCCAGCAGTACAACCGGGACAGGGAGGACACCCCTCCACTTT	CASSTTGTGRTPLHF
TRBV30	TRBJ1-1	.	.	TGTGCCTGGGCCACAGATGAAGCTTTCTTT	CAWATDEAFF
TRBV4-1	TRBJ1-1	TRBD1	.	TGCGCCAGCAGCCAAGGGGTCAGGGGGCCTGAAGCTTTCTTT	CASSQGVRGPEAFF
TRBV27	TRBJ1-5	.	.	TGTGCCAGCAGTTTATCGACACTGTTTAGCAATCAGCCCCAGCATTTT	CASSLSTLFSNQPQHF
TRBV7-9	TRBJ2-7	TRBD2	.	TGTTCCAGCAGCCTACTAGCGGGGCCCTACGAGCAGTACTTC	CSSSLLAGPYEQYF
TRBV5-6	TRBJ1-1	TRBD1	.	TGTGCCAGCAGCACGGACAGGGCAGTGACTGAAGCTTTCTTT	CASSTDRAVTEAFF
TRBV2	TRBJ1-5	.	.	TGTGCCAGCAGTGGGGGGCACTCCGGGAGCAATCAGCCCCAGCATTTT	CASSGGHSGSNQPQHF
TRBV19	TRBJ2-3	.	.	TGTGCCAGTAGTCCCGCGGAGGCTCCCTACACAGATACGCAGTATTTT	CASSPAEAPYTDTQYF
TRBV27	TRBJ1-2	.	.	TGTGCCAGCAGATACATACAGGGCTCGGGGGGCTACACCTTC	CASRYIQGSGGYTF
TRBV11-3	TRBJ1-1	.	.	TGTGCCAGCAGCTCAGGTCAGTTTGACACTGAAGCTTTCTTT	CASSSGQFDTEAFF
TRBV2	TRBJ2-5	TRBD2	.	TGTGCCAGCAGGGCAGAACTAGCGGGGGTAGAGACCCAGTACTTC	CASRAELAGVETQYF
TRBV7-3	TRBJ1-1	.	.	TGTGCCAGCGGGGGGAGACGAGGTGAAGCTTTCTTT	CASGGRRGEAFF
TRBV6-1	TRBJ1-6	.	.	TGTGCCAGCAGTGAATTTTACGGGTGGTACAATTCACCCCTCCACTTT	CASSEFYGWYNSPLHF
TRBV6-1	TRBJ1-2	TRBD1	.	TGTGCCAGCACCCAGGGGGGAGCTAACTATGGCTACACCTTC	CASTQGGANYGYTF
TRBV7-9	TRBJ1-1	.	.	TGTGCCAGTACAGGAGAGAACACTGAAGCTTTCTTT	CASTGENTEAFF
TRBV6-6	TRBJ1-2	.	.	TGTGCCAGCAGTCGGGGCCCAGGGGAGACGAACTATGGCTACACCTTC	CASSRGPGETNYGYTF
TRBV6-4	TRBJ2-1	TRBD2	once	TGTGCCAGCAGTATAACTAGCGGGCATTACAATGAGCAGTTCTTC	CASSITSGHYNEQFF
TRBV18	TRBJ2-7	.	.	TGTGCCAGCTCACCCGGACTCCTCTCCTACGAGCAGTACTTC	CASSPGLLSYEQYF
TRBV6-5	TRBJ1-2	.	few	TGTGCCAGCAGTAATCCAGGGCCCGGAGATGGCTACACCTTC	CASSNPGPGDGYTF
TRBV4-2	TRBJ2-7	TRBD1	.	TGTGCCAGCAGCCACCCAGGGGGCATCCAGGAGCAGTACTTC	CASSHPGGIQEQYF
TRBV27	TRBJ2-1	TRBD2	once	TGTGCCAGCAGCCCGACTAGCGGGGGGGCAAATGAGCAGTTCTTC	CASSPTSGGANEQFF
TRBV7-3	TRBJ2-1	.	.	TGTGCCAGCAGCTTAACAAGGGGTGAGGGGGGGCCTCCCACCCGAAATTACCGTGAGCAGTTCTTC	CASSLTRGEGGPPTRNYREQFF
TRBV19	TRBJ2-3	.	.	TGTGCCAGTAGTCTCGGGAGCACAGATACGCAGTATTTT	CASSLGSTDTQYF
TRBV10-3	TRBJ2-7	TRBD1	.	TGTGCCATCAGTGTTTCGGGGGGACAGGGTCCCTACGAGCAGTACTTC	CAISVSGGQGPYEQYF
TRBV11-2	TRBJ2-3	TRBD2	.	TGTGCCAGCAGCTTAGCGGGGGGTACAGATACGCAGTATTTT	CASSLAGGTDTQYF
TRBV5-1	TRBJ2-1	TRBD1	.	TGCGCCAGCAGCACCCTGACAGGGGACGAATACAATGAGCAGTTCTTC	CASSTLTGDEYNEQFF
TRBV5-6	TRBJ2-2	.	.	TGTGCCAGCAGCCACGGGGGAACCGGGGAGCTGTTTTTT	CASSHGGTGELFF
TRBV5-6	TRBJ1-4	TRBD1	.	TGTGCCAGCAGCCTCGGGACAGCGTTCTATAATGAAAAACTGTTTTTT	CASSLGTAFYNEKLFF
TRBV6-1	TRBJ2-6	.	.	TGTGCCAGCCTCAGTATCTCTGGGGCCAACGTCCTGACTTTC	CASLSISGANVLTF
TRBV29-1	TRBJ2-1	TRBD2	few	TGCAGCGTTGACGATACTAGCGGGGCTTACAATGAGCAGTTCTTC	CSVDDTSGAYNEQFF
TRBV4-1	TRBJ2-6	TRBD1	few	TGCGCCAGCAGCCCCGACCACCTGACAGGGGCCTCTGGGGCCAACGTCCTGACTTTC	CASSPDHLTGASGANVLTF
TRBV15	TRBJ1-6	.	once	TGTGCCACCAGCCCAGAAGATGGGGGGAATCATTCACCCCTCCACTTT	CATSPEDGGNHSPLHF
TRBV5-1	TRBJ2-3	TRBD2	.	TGCGCCAGCAGCGCCTACCGAGCTGGGGGGGTTACAGATACGCAGTATTTT	CASSAYRAGGVTDTQYF
TRBV19	TRBJ1-5	TRBD1	.	TGTGCCAGTAGTATATGGGGGACAGGGAATCAGCCCCAGCATTTT	CASSIWGTGNQPQHF
TRBV9	TRBJ2-7	.	.	TGTGCCAGCAGCGTAGGGCCTAGCCTCTCCTACGAGCAGTACTTC	CASSVGPSLSYEQYF
TRBV6-1	TRBJ2-7	.	.	TGTGCCAGCAGTGATTTTGCTAACTCCTACGAGCAGTACTTC	CASSDFANSYEQYF
TRBV5-1	TRBJ2-5	.	.	TGCGCCAGCAGCATTCCCGGGGGCCAAGAGACCCAGTACTTC	CASSIPGGQETQYF
TRBV4-2	TRBJ2-3	TRBD2	.	TGTGCCAGCAGCCAAGTTGACGGTCGGGGGGGGCACGAGACTACGCAGTATTTT	CASSQVDGRGGHETTQYF
TRBV2	TRBJ2-5	.	once	TGTGCCAGCAGTCCTTCGGGACTCCCTGCGGAGACCCAGTACTTC	CASSPSGLPAETQYF
TRBV6-1	TRBJ2-3	TRBD2	.	TGTGCCAGCAGGGAAAGGTCGGCGCGGGGGGGCACAGATACGCAGTATTTT	CASRERSARGGTDTQYF